Sequencing of this T cell receptor (beta chain) was carried out in a study of blood T cell repertoires in COVID-19. CDR3 size: 15 residues. Germline CDR1 reads MNHEY; CDR2 reads SMNVEV (reference sequence). J was trimmed by 5 bases and V by 5 bases; bases with no gene match: 9. Only in-frame clones appear in the TCRdb table, and some are missing; sequencing was by immunoSEQ multiplex PCR. The sample shows 30,000 to 40,000 clones, over 80% of them seen only once. V gene TRBV27 combines with J gene TRBJ1-1; 9 bases agree with TRBD1. The sequence derives from a human donor in a cohort sampled during active COVID-19. The sequenced material came from peripheral blood. CDR3 region: CASSPWTGAVTEAFF. The CDR3 bases are TGTGCCAGCAGTCCTTGGACAGGGGCGGTTACTGAAGCTTTCTTT.